One and the same sample provided the 5 T cell receptor beta chains below, sequenced in a study of OX40 agonist ivuxolimab in advanced cancers. Some clones are missing from TCRdb's copy, which holds only in-frame ones; the method was immunoSEQ multiplex PCR. The sample consists of some 25,000 clones, approximately 85% of them appearing once. This material consisted of CD4+ or CD8+ T cells sorted from blood, taken in a trial of the OX40 agonist ivuxolimab. The receptors derive from an adult with an advanced solid tumor such as melanoma, head and neck, liver or kidney cancer.

The chain is built from TRBV6-5 and TRBJ1-4; D unclear. This CDR3 is 15 amino acids long. Germline V gene sequence: CDR1 MNHEY, CDR2 SVGAGI. V lost 0 bases and J 5 bases, leaving 10 bases between the germline ends. Written as DNA, the CDR3 is TGTGCCAGCAGTTACTCGGTGTGGGTCAATGAAAAACTGTTTTTT. It codes for CASSYSVWVNEKLFF.

This chain connects TRBV6-6 to TRBJ2-3; D might be TRBD1 or TRBD2, each matching 5 bases. The germline V gene encodes CDR1 MNHNY and CDR2 SVGAGI (reference sequence). There are 16 residues in the CDR3. Trimming stripped 4 bases from V and 0 bases from J, with 14 bases between. The CDR3, as DNA: TGTGCCAGCAGTTTTGAGGGGCTGGGGAGCACAGATACGCAGTATTTT. It yields the protein CASSFEGLGSTDTQYF.

This clone has just one count. This rearrangement joins TRBV4-1 to TRBJ2-5, with a tentative D call TRBD2 (6 bases). CDR1 MGHRA and CDR2 YSYEKL come from the germline V gene. Trimming left V 0 bases short and J 1 base short, with 9 bases between. The length of the CDR3 is 15 residues. The CDR3 is CASSQDRDFQETQYF. Written as DNA, the CDR3 is TGCGCCAGCAGCCAAGACCGGGACTTCCAAGAGACCCAGTACTTC.

The chain uses TRBV28 and TRBJ1-1; 8 bases fit TRBD1. Looked up from germline, CDR1 is MDHEN and CDR2 is SYDVKM. After removal of 3 bases from V and 4 bases from J, the junction contained 1 base not matched to a gene. CDR3 size: 13 residues. The chain's CDR3 is CASSFTGGTEAFF. The CDR3 region has the DNA TGTGCCAGCAGTTTCACAGGGGGCACTGAAGCTTTCTTT. Full variable domain (remainder filled in from reference TRBV28 and TRBJ1-1): DVKVTQSSRYLVKRTGEKVFLECVQDMDHENMFWYRQDPGLGLRLIYFSYDVKMKEKGDIPEGYSVSREKKERFSLILESASTNQTSMYLCASSFTGGTEAFFGQGTRLTVV.

The chain employs TRBV19 and TRBJ2-3; 10 bases line up with TRBD2. There are 14 residues in the CDR3. The V gene's germline CDR1 is LNHDA and CDR2 SQIVND (reference sequence). J gave up 1 base and V 5 bases, and 0 bases lay outside the gene matches. The CDR3 DNA reads TGTGCCAGTAGTCTAGCGGGAGGCACAGATACGCAGTATTTT. Translated: CASSLAGGTDTQYF.